This entry is about one T cell receptor (beta chain). This sample is drawn from a study of shared clonotypes between healthy human individuals. The data were produced by immunoSEQ multiplex PCR, yet TCRdb's version contains in-frame clones alone and is incomplete. Counted here are some 490,000 clones, approximately 81% occurring once; the ten biggest clones make up over 9.5%. The CDR3 runs to 13 residues. CDR1 SGHDT and CDR2 YYEEEE come from the germline V gene. V shed 2 bases and J shed 7 bases, with 12 bases lying between them. The origin of this receptor is a woman in her 40s in good health. Some clones in this sample may be carry-over from other donors' samples. The rearrangement uses TRBV5-6 and TRBJ2-5; either TRBD1 or TRBD2 may supply D (5 bases each). Sequenced material: PBMCs. CDR3 amino acids: CASSFHSGGTQYF. The DNA of the CDR3 is TGTGCCAGCAGCTTCCACTCTGGGGGGACCCAGTACTTC.